This section outlines one T cell receptor (beta chain) sequence together with its context. 0.5 to 1 ug RNA was reverse transcribed with random hexamers. Each CDR3 protein gets one entry after TCRdb re-called the immunoSEQ multiplex PCR reads with MiXCR. The data hold 160,000 or so distinct CDR3 sequences, with 85% to 95% observed a single time. This record comes from a study of CD8 T cells in Susac syndrome. The sample consisted of CD8+ T cells from PBMCs. The receptor comes from a human donor with multiple sclerosis.

CDR3 sequence: CSVDDLDEQYF. The DNA for the CDR3 is TGCAGCGTCGACGACCTCGACGAGCAGTACTTC. V gene TRBV29-1 combines with J gene TRBJ2-7; D is undetermined. V lost 6 bases and J 5 bases, leaving 11 bases between the germline ends. From germline, CDR1 is SQVTM and CDR2 ANQGSEA. The CDR3 runs to 11 residues.